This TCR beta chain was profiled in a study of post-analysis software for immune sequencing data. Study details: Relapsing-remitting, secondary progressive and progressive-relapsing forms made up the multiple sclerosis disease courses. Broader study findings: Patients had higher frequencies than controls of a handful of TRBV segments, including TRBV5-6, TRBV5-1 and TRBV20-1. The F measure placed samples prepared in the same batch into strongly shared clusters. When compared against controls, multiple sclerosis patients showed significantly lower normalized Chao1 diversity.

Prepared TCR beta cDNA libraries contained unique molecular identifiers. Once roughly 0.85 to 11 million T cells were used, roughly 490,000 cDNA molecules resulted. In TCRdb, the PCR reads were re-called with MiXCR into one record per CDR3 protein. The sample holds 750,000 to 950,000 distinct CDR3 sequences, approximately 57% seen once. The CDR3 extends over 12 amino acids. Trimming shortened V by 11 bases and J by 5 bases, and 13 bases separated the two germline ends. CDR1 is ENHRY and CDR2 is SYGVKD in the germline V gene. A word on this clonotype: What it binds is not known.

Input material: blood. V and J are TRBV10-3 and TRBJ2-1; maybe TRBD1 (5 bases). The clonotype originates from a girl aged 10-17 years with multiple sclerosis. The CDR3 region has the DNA TGTGCCGTTTCGGACAATGACAATGAGCAGTTCTTC. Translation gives CAVSDNDNEQFF.